Below, 28 T cell receptor beta chains from the same sample are listed, as sequenced in a study of PD-L1 blockade in urothelial cancer. Clones were read by immunoSEQ multiplex PCR, and TCRdb kept only the in-frame ones, dropping some. The data show about 88,000 clones, with approximately 91% seen just once and 8% to 10% held by the top ten. The specimen was PBMCs, collected around atezolizumab (anti-PD-L1) treatment. These receptors originate from a man aged 60-69 years with urothelial cancer.

This chain joins TRBV29-1 and TRBJ2-1; 8 bases line up with TRBD1. The CDR3 length is 16 residues. V shed 7 bases and J 4 bases; nucleotides not matched to a gene: 15. The germline V gene encodes CDR1 SQVTM and CDR2 ANQGSEA. Written as DNA, the CDR3 is TGCAGCGCCGAGCTTCTTCAGGGGGCGGGATACAATGAGCAGTTCTTC. The encoded protein is CSAELLQGAGYNEQFF.

V is TRBV6-4 and J is TRBJ2-1; 8 bases are shared with TRBD2. Germline V gene lookup returns CDR1 MRHNA and CDR2 SNTAGT. CDR3 length: 16 amino acids. The J segment lost 3 bases and the V segment lost 2 bases, leaving 6 bases of the junction unmatched. CDR3 in DNA: TGTGCCAGCAGTGACCACACTAGCGGCCTCTACAATGAGCAGTTCTTC. It is translated as CASSDHTSGLYNEQFF.

This clone was recorded only once. V gene TRBV11-2 combines with J gene TRBJ2-2; D is undetermined. CDR1 and CDR2 from the germline V gene are SGHAT and FQNNGV. The CDR3 is 15 amino acids. V was pared by 0 bases and J by 0 bases, with 5 bases between. This CDR3 reads CASSLDRSNTGELFF. The DNA for the CDR3 is TGTGCCAGCAGCTTAGATAGATCGAACACCGGGGAGCTGTTTTTT.

The gene calls are TRBV28 and TRBJ2-1; 7 positions agree with TRBD2. The CDR3 loop spans 14 amino acids. Germline loops: CDR1 MDHEN, CDR2 SYDVKM. Germline trimming cut 5 bases from V and 9 bases from J; bases unmatched to any gene: 10. The CDR3 nucleotides are TGTGCCAGCAGTACCGGGACTACCAAAAGTGAGCAGTTCTTC. This translates into CASSTGTTKSEQFF.

The V call is TRBV9, the J call TRBJ2-1; TRBD2 matches 10 bases. CDR3 length: 15 amino acids. J was trimmed by 9 bases and V by 0 bases; bases with no gene match: 6. Germline CDR1 is SGDLS and CDR2 is YYNGEE. As DNA, the CDR3 is TGTGCCAGCAGCGTAGGAGCGGGAGGGCGTGGTGAGCAGTTCTTC. The encoded protein is CASSVGAGGRGEQFF.

The CDR3 spells CASSPLGPTGDLMYF. DNA of the CDR3: TGTGCCAGCAGCCCCCTGGGACCGACAGGGGATTTAATGTACTTC. This rearrangement joins TRBV5-5 to TRBJ2-7; 8 bases fit TRBD1. The J segment lost 12 bases and the V segment lost 4 bases, leaving 18 bases of the junction unmatched. This CDR3 comprises 15 residues. Looked up from germline, CDR1 is SGHKS and CDR2 is YYEKEE (reference sequence). The full variable domain, rest sourced from reference TRBV5-5 and TRBJ2-7, is DAGVTQSPTHLIKTRGQQVTLRCSPISGHKSVSWYQQVLGQGPQFIFQYYEKEERGRGNFPDRFSARQFPNYSSELNVNALLLGDSALYLCASSPLGPTGDLMYFGPGTRLTVT.

The rearrangement uses TRBV7-2 and TRBJ1-2; unclear D gene. The V and J ends lost 0 bases and 5 bases respectively, with 13 bases between them. The germline V gene has CDR1 SGHTA and CDR2 FQGNSA. This CDR3 has 15 amino acids. The CDR3 loop is CASSLAGPGDYGYTF. CDR3 nucleotides: TGTGCCAGCAGCTTAGCAGGGCCCGGGGATTATGGCTACACCTTC. Supplemented by reference TRBV7-2 and TRBJ1-2, the full variable domain reads GAGVSQSPSNKVTEKGKDVELRCDPISGHTALYWYRQSLGQGLEFLIYFQGNSAPDKSGLPSDRFSAERTGGSVSTLTIQRTQQEDSAVYLCASSLAGPGDYGYTFGSGTRLTVV.

The V gene is TRBV19, the J gene TRBJ2-7; 7 positions match TRBD1. V was pared by 4 bases and J by 10 bases, with 19 bases of the junction left unmatched. This CDR3 region has 16 residues. The germline V gene encodes CDR1 LNHDA and CDR2 SQIVND (reference sequence). The CDR3 is CASSTGPGQKFMGQYF. CDR3 DNA sequence: TGTGCCAGTAGTACAGGGCCGGGACAGAAATTTATGGGTCAGTACTTC.

The chain combines TRBV30 with TRBJ2-7, with TRBD1 identical over 11 bases. The CDR3 covers 14 residues. Germline V lookup: CDR1 GTSNPN, CDR2 SVGIG (reference sequence). V lost 2 bases, J lost 5 bases, and 5 bases stayed unmatched. The CDR3 nucleotides read TGTGCCTGGAGTACCTTGGGACAGGGGGACGAGCAGTACTTC. Translation gives CAWSTLGQGDEQYF. Based on the CDR3 plus reference TRBV30 and TRBJ2-7, the full variable domain is SQTIHQWPATLVQPVGSPLSLECTVEGTSNPNLYWYRQAAGRGLQLLFYSVGIGQISSEVPQNLSASRPQDRQFILSSKKLLLSDSGFYLCAWSTLGQGDEQYFGPGTRLTVT.

The chain employs TRBV7-8 and TRBJ2-1; perhaps TRBD1 as D (7 bases). With 9 bases removed from V and 3 bases from J, the gap between germline ends came to 12 bases. CDR1 is SGHVS, CDR2 FQNEAQ, per germline. This CDR3 has 13 amino acids. This CDR3 reads CASGQGGYNEQFF. CDR3 coding DNA: TGTGCCAGTGGGCAGGGGGGCTACAATGAGCAGTTCTTC.

J is TRBJ2-3 and V is TRBV18; 8 nucleotides align to TRBD2. The CDR3 consists of 14 residues. CDR1 and CDR2 from the germline V gene are KGHSH and LQKENI. V was pared by 4 bases and J by 4 bases, with 4 bases of the junction left unmatched. Written as DNA, the CDR3 is TGTGCCAGCTCACTTCCGGGACTAGCAGATACGCAGTATTTT. This encodes CASSLPGLADTQYF. Together with reference TRBV18 and TRBJ2-3, the CDR3 gives the full variable domain: NAGVMQNPRHLVRRRGQEARLRCSPMKGHSHVYWYRQLPEEGLKFMVYLQKENIIDESGMPKERFSAEFPKEGPSILRIQQVVRGDSAAYFCASSLPGLADTQYFGPGTRLTVL.

The chain is built from TRBV5-1 and TRBJ2-1; D not resolved. The CDR3 loop spans 15 amino acids. The V gene's germline CDR1 is SGHRS and CDR2 YFSETQ. V lost 0 bases, J lost 0 bases, and 7 bases lay in between. The CDR3 protein is CASSLDGGSYNEQFF. The CDR3 coding sequence is TGCGCCAGCAGCTTGGATGGCGGCTCCTACAATGAGCAGTTCTTC.

The chain couples TRBV7-9 to TRBJ1-2; no firm D call. Germline V gene data show CDR1 as SEHNR and CDR2 as FQNEAQ (reference sequence). V lost 1 base and J lost 8, with 17 bases in between. The CDR3 sequence is 15 residues long. CDR3 residues: CASSLDGGVPGGYTF. The CDR3 region has the DNA TGTGCCAGCAGCTTAGATGGTGGGGTTCCGGGGGGCTACACCTTC.

V and J are TRBV7-3 and TRBJ1-1, with D uncertain. V shed 5 bases and J shed 4 bases, with 11 bases lying between them. CDR3 size: 13 residues. CDR1 and CDR2 (germline): SGHTA, FQGTGA. CDR3 coding DNA: TGTGCCAGCAGCCCACAACATGGCACTGAAGCTTTCTTT. Translating gives CASSPQHGTEAFF. Based on the CDR3 plus reference TRBV7-3 and TRBJ1-1, the full variable domain is GAGVSQTPSNKVTEKGKYVELRCDPISGHTALYWYRQSLGQGPEFLIYFQGTGAADDSGLPNDRFFAVRPEGSVSTLKIQRTERGDSAVYLCASSPQHGTEAFFGQGTRLTVV.

This chain uses TRBV7-9 with TRBJ1-1, with 9 positions matching TRBD1. The CDR3 runs to 16 residues. J was trimmed by 3 bases and V by 6 bases; bases with no gene match: 11. In germline, CDR1 is SEHNR, CDR2 FQNEAQ (reference sequence). CDR3 loop: CASSYRGLGDYTEAFF. The DNA for the CDR3 is TGTGCCAGCAGTTACAGGGGGCTGGGGGATTACACTGAAGCTTTCTTT. Full variable domain (outside the CDR3, taken from reference TRBV7-9 and TRBJ1-1): DTGVSQNPRHKITKRGQNVTFRCDPISEHNRLYWYRQTLGQGPEFLTYFQNEAQLEKSRLLSDRFSAERPKGSFSTLEIQRTEQGDSAMYLCASSYRGLGDYTEAFFGQGTRLTVV.

The gene calls are TRBV30 and TRBJ2-5; a possible D gene is TRBD2 (5 bases). In germline, CDR1 is GTSNPN, CDR2 SVGIG (reference sequence). The V and J ends lost 2 bases and 1 base respectively, with 17 bases between them. The CDR3 has 16 amino acids. The chain's CDR3 is CAWSSWRTGVQETQYF. The CDR3 bases are TGTGCCTGGAGTAGCTGGCGGACCGGGGTCCAAGAGACCCAGTACTTC.

The rearrangement uses TRBV4-1 and TRBJ2-7; TRBD2 aligns across 10 bases. In germline, CDR1 is MGHRA, CDR2 YSYEKL. The length of the CDR3 is 16 residues. V dropped 8 bases and J dropped 1; count of bases not matched to a gene: 11. CDR3 in DNA: TGCGCCAGCGCCCATCCGGAGCGGGAGGGTTCCTACGAGCAGTACTTC. This sequence encodes CASAHPEREGSYEQYF.

This rearrangement joins TRBV29-1 to TRBJ1-2; 7 nucleotides line up with TRBD1. The ends lost 6 bases at V and 0 bases at J; junction bases unmatched: 7. There are 14 residues in the CDR3. Germline V gene lookup returns CDR1 SQVTM and CDR2 ANQGSEA. This CDR3 reads CSVAPGQTNYGYTF. As DNA, the CDR3 is TGCAGCGTCGCCCCGGGACAGACTAACTATGGCTACACCTTC.

The rearrangement links TRBV28 to TRBJ1-2; D is undetermined. The CDR3 is 11 amino acids. Germline V gives CDR1 MDHEN, CDR2 SYDVKM. V was clipped by 6 bases and J by 6 bases, with 8 bases between them. The CDR3 DNA reads as TGTGCCAGCAGCTCTAGCGATGGCTACACCTTC. This encodes CASSSSDGYTF.

In its sample, this clone was seen once. J is TRBJ2-2 and V is TRBV15; possible D gene TRBD2, 5 bases. Germline CDR1 and CDR2: LNHNV and YYDKDF (reference sequence). The CDR3 runs 14 residues. The V and J ends lost 9 bases and 6 bases respectively, with 17 bases between them. CDR3 amino acids: CATKVGEVSGELFF. CDR3 bases: TGTGCCACTAAGGTGGGAGAGGTTTCCGGGGAGCTGTTTTTT.

V is TRBV28 and J is TRBJ1-5; D not certain. Germline CDR1 is MDHEN and CDR2 is SYDVKM. This CDR3 contains 13 residues. Trimming cost V 2 bases and J 10 bases, with 12 bases left between them. CDR3 loop: CASSLNLSGPQHF. The CDR3 DNA reads as TGTGCCAGCAGTTTAAATCTGAGCGGTCCCCAGCATTTT.

The chain joins TRBV10-1 to TRBJ1-1, with D unclear. V lost 4 bases and J lost 1, with 7 bases in between. Per germline, CDR1 WNHNN and CDR2 SYGVQD (reference sequence). CDR3 length: 13 residues. Written as DNA, the CDR3 is TGCGCCAGCAGTGGGCCAGGGAACACTGAAGCTTTCTTT. It codes for CASSGPGNTEAFF.

The V gene is TRBV2, the J gene TRBJ2-7; TRBD1 matches at 8 bases. J gave up 4 bases and V 9 bases, and 17 bases lay outside the gene matches. The length of the CDR3 is 16 residues. Germline CDR1 is SNHLY and CDR2 is FYNNEI. The CDR3 DNA reads TGTGCCAGTTCGATAGCAAGTATCAGACAGGGGTACGAGCAGTACTTC. As protein: CASSIASIRQGYEQYF.

The V and J genes are TRBV27 and TRBJ2-7; 8 bases are a match to TRBD1. V shed 0 bases, J shed 5 bases, and the junction held 6 bases outside the gene matches. Germline values: CDR1 MNHEY, CDR2 SMNVEV (reference sequence). This CDR3 has 15 residues. In DNA form, the CDR3 reads TGTGCCAGCAGTTTATCCTATAACAGGGGGAACGAGCAGTACTTC. This translates into CASSLSYNRGNEQYF.

The chain employs TRBV7-2 and TRBJ2-7; 12 bases are a match to TRBD2. V trimming: 1 base; J trimming: 2 bases; junction bases outside the gene matches: 6. Germline loops: CDR1 SGHTA, CDR2 FQGNSA. This CDR3 region has 17 residues. In DNA form, the CDR3 reads TGTGCCAGCAGCTTAGGGACTAGCGGGATTCGGGCCTACGAGCAGTACTTC. Its translation: CASSLGTSGIRAYEQYF.

The chain has TRBV7-5 and TRBJ1-4; TRBD1 reflects the table's D call only, with no check against the DNA. TRBV7-5 is a pseudogene locus. The CDR3 has 18 amino acids. CDR3 sequence reads: CVRSPRTGNILANEKLFF. The CDR3 DNA sequence: TGTGTCAGAAGCCCTCGGACAGGGAACATATTAGCTAATGAAAAACTGTTTTTT.

This rearrangement joins TRBV5-4 to TRBJ1-1; TRBD1 aligns across 11 bases. CDR1 is SGHNT, CDR2 YYREEE, per germline (reference sequence). The CDR3 totals 15 residues. The ends lost 3 bases at V and 6 bases at J; junction bases unmatched: 7. The CDR3 DNA reads TGTGCCAGCAGCTACCGGACAGGGGGCCCTTCTGAAGCTTTCTTT. Protein: CASSYRTGGPSEAFF.

The rearrangement uses TRBV18 and TRBJ2-3; 9 nucleotides line up with TRBD2. Per germline, CDR1 KGHSH and CDR2 LQKENI. The CDR3 has 15 residues. Unmatched junction bases numbered 5, after V lost 3 bases and J lost 4 bases. The CDR3 DNA reads TGTGCCAGCTCACCGATAGCGGGGGAACCAGATACGCAGTATTTT. Translating gives CASSPIAGEPDTQYF. Full variable domain (outside the CDR3, taken from reference TRBV18 and TRBJ2-3): NAGVMQNPRHLVRRRGQEARLRCSPMKGHSHVYWYRQLPEEGLKFMVYLQKENIIDESGMPKERFSAEFPKEGPSILRIQQVVRGDSAAYFCASSPIAGEPDTQYFGPGTRLTVL.